The rows below give T cell receptor beta chains drawn from one sample of a study of blood T cells in healthy people across ages. From the 5' RACE reads, TCRdb called clonotypes with MiXCR, one entry per CDR3 protein. In the table there are about 1,500,000 distinct CDR3 sequences, 28% of which are singletons. Sequenced input: blood. The receptors derive from a woman in her 30s in good health. The CDR3 runs from the conserved cysteine through the conserved F or W. A D gene is named only where the DNA matches it firmly. The size field is filled for only some rows; it gives once, few, many or a size class.

j_gene: TRBJ2-1; d_gene: TRBD2; v_gene: TRBV5-1; abundance: many; CDR3aa: CASSLELAGGNEQFF; CDR3nt: TGCGCCAGCAGCTTGGAGCTAGCGGGGGGAAATGAGCAGTTCTTC
j_gene: TRBJ2-7; d_gene: .; v_gene: TRBV20-1; abundance: few; CDR3aa: CSARGPDLYEQYF; CDR3nt: TGCAGTGCTAGGGGCCCGGACCTCTACGAGCAGTACTTC
j_gene: TRBJ1-1; d_gene: TRBD1; v_gene: TRBV10-3; abundance: .; CDR3aa: CAISAQGGGTEAFF; CDR3nt: TGTGCCATCAGCGCCCAGGGGGGTGGCACTGAAGCTTTCTTT
j_gene: TRBJ1-2; d_gene: TRBD1; v_gene: TRBV6-5; abundance: few; CDR3aa: CASTPTGANYGYTF; CDR3nt: TGTGCCAGCACCCCGACAGGGGCGAACTATGGCTACACCTTC
j_gene: TRBJ2-4; d_gene: TRBD1; v_gene: TRBV18; abundance: .; CDR3aa: CASSPGYRGNIQYF; CDR3nt: TGTGCCAGCTCACCAGGCTACAGGGGAAACATTCAGTACTTC
j_gene: TRBJ1-5; d_gene: TRBD1; v_gene: TRBV6-6; abundance: many; CDR3aa: CASSFTGDSNQPQHF; CDR3nt: TGTGCCAGCAGTTTTACAGGGGACTCCAATCAGCCCCAGCATTTT
j_gene: TRBJ2-5; d_gene: .; v_gene: TRBV6-2/TRBV6-3; abundance: few; CDR3aa: CASSYSNRRETQYF; CDR3nt: TGTGCCAGCAGTTACTCGAACAGGAGGGAGACCCAGTACTTC
j_gene: TRBJ1-1; d_gene: .; v_gene: TRBV29-1; abundance: .; CDR3aa: CSVETGAGGAFF; CDR3nt: TGCAGCGTTGAAACCGGGGCCGGTGGAGCTTTCTTT
j_gene: TRBJ2-7; d_gene: .; v_gene: TRBV21-1; abundance: few; CDR3aa: CASSMSDSSEQYF; CDR3nt: TGTGCCAGCAGCATGTCTGACAGCTCCGAGCAGTACTTC
j_gene: TRBJ2-3; d_gene: TRBD2; v_gene: TRBV29-1; abundance: many; CDR3aa: CSGLPGLAARSTDTQYF; CDR3nt: TGCAGCGGACTCCCGGGACTAGCCGCTCGTAGCACAGATACGCAGTATTTT
j_gene: TRBJ2-7; d_gene: .; v_gene: TRBV13; abundance: .; CDR3aa: CASSVGEWGLRYEQYF; CDR3nt: TGTGCCAGCAGCGTTGGGGAGTGGGGATTGCGCTACGAGCAGTACTTC
j_gene: TRBJ2-1; d_gene: TRBD2; v_gene: TRBV15; abundance: many; CDR3aa: CATGRGGYNEQFF; CDR3nt: TGTGCCACCGGGCGGGGGGGCTACAATGAGCAGTTCTTC
j_gene: TRBJ2-7; d_gene: TRBD2; v_gene: TRBV5-1; abundance: .; CDR3aa: CASSPQTSKGTYEQYF; CDR3nt: TGCGCCAGCAGCCCGCAGACTAGCAAGGGTACCTACGAGCAGTACTTC
j_gene: TRBJ2-2; d_gene: .; v_gene: TRBV29-1; abundance: .; CDR3aa: CSVELGIRNTGELFF; CDR3nt: TGCAGCGTTGAACTGGGGATACGGAACACCGGGGAGCTGTTTTTT
j_gene: TRBJ2-5; d_gene: .; v_gene: TRBV18; abundance: many; CDR3aa: CASSPRAGQETQYF; CDR3nt: TGTGCCAGCTCACCACGGGCAGGGCAAGAGACCCAGTACTTC
j_gene: TRBJ1-6; d_gene: TRBD1; v_gene: TRBV7-9; abundance: .; CDR3aa: CASSPFGQALTSPLHF; CDR3nt: TGTGCCAGCAGCCCTTTCGGACAGGCTTTAACGTCACCCCTCCACTTT
j_gene: TRBJ1-2; d_gene: .; v_gene: TRBV15; abundance: .; CDR3aa: CATSSDGLDGYTF; CDR3nt: TGTGCCACCAGCTCAGACGGCCTCGACGGCTACACCTTC
j_gene: TRBJ1-5; d_gene: .; v_gene: TRBV5-5; abundance: few; CDR3aa: CASSLGGSQPQPQHF; CDR3nt: TGTGCCAGCAGCTTGGGTGGATCCCAGCCCCAGCCCCAGCATTTT
j_gene: TRBJ1-5; d_gene: .; v_gene: TRBV18; abundance: few; CDR3aa: CASSLLWYQPQHF; CDR3nt: TGTGCCAGCTCACTATTGTGGTATCAGCCCCAGCATTTT
j_gene: TRBJ1-2; d_gene: .; v_gene: TRBV19; abundance: .; CDR3aa: CASRLPNYGYTF; CDR3nt: TGTGCCAGTAGGCTGCCAAACTATGGCTACACCTTC
j_gene: TRBJ2-7; d_gene: .; v_gene: TRBV5-6; abundance: .; CDR3aa: CASSTDGALYEQYF; CDR3nt: TGTGCCAGCAGCACCGACGGGGCTCTCTACGAGCAGTACTTC
j_gene: TRBJ2-1; d_gene: .; v_gene: TRBV3-1; abundance: .; CDR3aa: CASSQDGRINEQFF; CDR3nt: TGTGCCAGCAGCCAAGATGGGAGGATCAATGAGCAGTTCTTC
j_gene: TRBJ2-7; d_gene: .; v_gene: TRBV11-2; abundance: .; CDR3aa: CASSLRQKDEQYF; CDR3nt: TGTGCCAGCAGCTTGAGACAGAAGGACGAGCAGTACTTC
j_gene: TRBJ2-2; d_gene: .; v_gene: TRBV4-1; abundance: .; CDR3aa: CATGALGELFF; CDR3nt: TGCGCCACAGGGGCACTAGGGGAGCTGTTTTTT
j_gene: TRBJ1-2; d_gene: TRBD1; v_gene: TRBV29-1; abundance: .; CDR3aa: CSVDSRGRGGYTF; CDR3nt: TGCAGCGTTGACTCCAGGGGGCGGGGGGGCTACACCTTC
j_gene: TRBJ2-5; d_gene: TRBD2; v_gene: TRBV3-1; abundance: many; CDR3aa: CASSTPGTREETQYF; CDR3nt: TGTGCCAGCAGCACCCCCGGGACTAGAGAGGAGACCCAGTACTTC
j_gene: TRBJ2-7; d_gene: TRBD2; v_gene: TRBV6-5; abundance: few; CDR3aa: CASRLAGGSPYEQYF; CDR3nt: TGTGCCAGCAGATTAGCGGGAGGGTCCCCCTACGAGCAGTACTTC
j_gene: TRBJ2-1; d_gene: .; v_gene: TRBV11-2; abundance: few; CDR3aa: CASSFQAELVYNEQFF; CDR3nt: TGTGCCAGCAGCTTCCAGGCTGAGTTGGTCTACAATGAGCAGTTCTTC
j_gene: TRBJ2-2; d_gene: TRBD1; v_gene: TRBV7-9; abundance: .; CDR3aa: CASYHPDRGYTGELFF; CDR3nt: TGTGCCAGCTACCATCCGGACAGGGGGTACACCGGGGAGCTGTTTTTT
j_gene: TRBJ2-1; d_gene: TRBD2; v_gene: TRBV20-1; abundance: few; CDR3aa: CSARDNTPGLAGGYNEQFF; CDR3nt: TGCAGTGCTAGAGATAACACCCCGGGACTAGCGGGGGGCTACAATGAGCAGTTCTTC
j_gene: TRBJ1-5; d_gene: TRBD1; v_gene: TRBV20-1; abundance: .; CDR3aa: CSARLSTGKVQGPQHF; CDR3nt: TGCAGTGCTAGGCTGTCGACAGGGAAGGTCCAGGGACCCCAGCATTTT
j_gene: TRBJ2-1; d_gene: .; v_gene: TRBV24-1; abundance: many; CDR3aa: CATSQGSGDEQFF; CDR3nt: TGTGCCACCAGTCAGGGTTCGGGGGATGAGCAGTTCTTC
j_gene: TRBJ2-4; d_gene: .; v_gene: TRBV12-3/TRBV12-4; abundance: .; CDR3aa: CASTLGVDGKNIQYF; CDR3nt: TGTGCCAGCACCCTGGGGGTGGACGGAAAAAACATTCAGTACTTC
j_gene: TRBJ2-7; d_gene: .; v_gene: TRBV27; abundance: .; CDR3aa: CASSSALNGVGDEQYF; CDR3nt: TGTGCCAGCAGCTCTGCTCTTAACGGGGTGGGCGACGAGCAGTACTTC
j_gene: TRBJ2-1; d_gene: .; v_gene: TRBV7-2; abundance: many; CDR3aa: CASSPRGAFGNEQFF; CDR3nt: TGTGCCAGCAGCCCCCGGGGGGCCTTCGGAAATGAGCAGTTCTTC
j_gene: TRBJ1-4; d_gene: TRBD1; v_gene: TRBV5-1; abundance: few; CDR3aa: CASSFGNTGGNEKLFF; CDR3nt: TGCGCCAGCAGCTTTGGGAACACAGGGGGGAATGAAAAACTGTTTTTT
j_gene: TRBJ2-4; d_gene: .; v_gene: TRBV7-9; abundance: few; CDR3aa: CASSPLSNEQYF; CDR3nt: TGTGCCAGCAGCCCCCTAAGCAATGAGCAGTACTTC
j_gene: TRBJ2-1; d_gene: .; v_gene: TRBV19; abundance: .; CDR3aa: CASSIEGDASYNEQFF; CDR3nt: TGTGCCAGTAGTATAGAGGGTGATGCCTCCTACAATGAGCAGTTCTTC
j_gene: TRBJ2-7; d_gene: TRBD2; v_gene: TRBV9; abundance: many; CDR3aa: CASSVDAGVRDEQYF; CDR3nt: TGTGCCAGCAGCGTAGATGCGGGAGTTCGGGACGAGCAGTACTTC
j_gene: TRBJ1-5; d_gene: .; v_gene: TRBV20-1; abundance: many; CDR3aa: CSARDRTSNQPQHF; CDR3nt: TGCAGTGCTAGAGATCGGACGAGCAATCAGCCCCAGCATTTT
j_gene: TRBJ1-1; d_gene: .; v_gene: TRBV12-3/TRBV12-4; abundance: .; CDR3aa: CASSLTPSTEAFF; CDR3nt: TGTGCCAGCAGTTTAACCCCCAGCACTGAAGCTTTCTTT
j_gene: TRBJ1-1; d_gene: .; v_gene: TRBV5-1; abundance: many; CDR3aa: CASSAGGTEAFF; CDR3nt: TGTGCCAGCAGTGCCGGGGGTACTGAAGCTTTCTTT
j_gene: TRBJ2-1; d_gene: .; v_gene: TRBV4-3; abundance: .; CDR3aa: CASSQGMVAGSHNEQFF; CDR3nt: TGCGCCAGCAGCCAAGGTATGGTAGCCGGCTCCCACAATGAGCAGTTCTTC
j_gene: TRBJ2-5; d_gene: .; v_gene: TRBV2; abundance: few; CDR3aa: CASSYSGYNEQYF; CDR3nt: TGTGCCAGCTCCTATTCCGGATACAATGAGCAGTACTTC
j_gene: TRBJ2-7; d_gene: .; v_gene: TRBV12-5; abundance: few; CDR3aa: CTSGNTGEQYF; CDR3nt: TGTACTAGTGGAAACACCGGCGAGCAGTACTTC
j_gene: TRBJ1-4; d_gene: TRBD1; v_gene: TRBV6-6; abundance: few; CDR3aa: CASSQSGQGNEKLFF; CDR3nt: TGTGCCAGCAGTCAATCGGGACAGGGCAACGAAAAACTGTTTTTT
j_gene: TRBJ2-1; d_gene: TRBD2; v_gene: TRBV6-2/TRBV6-3; abundance: .; CDR3aa: CASSYSISLAGVTYNEQFF; CDR3nt: TGTGCCAGCAGTTACTCGATTAGCCTAGCGGGAGTGACCTACAATGAGCAGTTCTTC
j_gene: TRBJ2-7; d_gene: .; v_gene: TRBV6-2/TRBV6-3; abundance: many; CDR3aa: CASSYSRLLETRTYEQYF; CDR3nt: TGTGCCAGCAGTTACTCGCGGCTCTTAGAAACCCGAACCTACGAGCAGTACTTC
j_gene: TRBJ2-3; d_gene: .; v_gene: TRBV5-6; abundance: .; CDR3aa: CASSRSLFSDTQYF; CDR3nt: TGTGCCAGCAGCCGATCTTTATTTTCAGATACGCAGTATTTT
j_gene: TRBJ2-7; d_gene: .; v_gene: TRBV20-1; abundance: many; CDR3aa: CSARVGGLNSYEQYF; CDR3nt: TGCAGTGCTAGAGTCGGCGGATTGAACTCCTACGAGCAGTACTTC
j_gene: TRBJ1-2; d_gene: .; v_gene: TRBV4-1; abundance: few; CDR3aa: CASSQAFPTSDGYTF; CDR3nt: TGCGCCAGCAGCCAAGCCTTTCCGACGAGCGATGGCTACACCTTC
j_gene: TRBJ1-2; d_gene: .; v_gene: TRBV4-1; abundance: few; CDR3aa: CASREAPIRIESKGYTF; CDR3nt: TGCGCCAGCCGAGAAGCTCCGATACGTATAGAATCAAAGGGCTACACCTTC
j_gene: TRBJ2-5; d_gene: .; v_gene: TRBV7-6; abundance: few; CDR3aa: CASGQPPVETQYF; CDR3nt: TGTGCCAGCGGCCAACCTCCGGTAGAGACCCAGTACTTC
j_gene: TRBJ2-1; d_gene: .; v_gene: TRBV6-1; abundance: few; CDR3aa: CASSPGPRDEQFF; CDR3nt: TGTGCCAGCTCTCCGGGCCCCAGGGATGAGCAGTTCTTC
j_gene: TRBJ2-7; d_gene: TRBD2; v_gene: TRBV10-2; abundance: many; CDR3aa: CASSEASGRASGYEQYF; CDR3nt: TGCGCCAGCAGTGAGGCAAGCGGGAGGGCCTCAGGATACGAGCAGTACTTC